What follows are 17 T cell receptor beta chains derived from one specimen sequenced in a study of CD8+CD57+ T cells in acquired aplastic anemia (dated by TCRdb to the late 2010s). Sequenced using an Illumina HiSeq 2000. TCR beta VDJ combination and CDR3 sequence profiling used genomic DNA as the template. TCRdb reanalyzed the raw reads on its own, using fastp at Q25 for trimming and MiXCR for clone calling, and kept in-frame beta chains. For every CDR3 protein sequence, its rows merge into one entry that carries the most common genes and DNA. Here the sample has about 240,000 distinct CDR3 sequences; 45% to 50% occur a single time. The top ten hold under 9% of the sample. Patients chosen for sequencing had shown expansion of CD8+CD57+ cells by flow cytometry. The sample taken for sequencing was sorted CD4+, CD8+, or CD8+CD57+ T cells (not recorded which) from PBMCs. These TCRs come from a human donor with aplastic anemia.

Concerning this clonotype: Given a much more abundant clone one base away, this may be a read error. The chain is built from TRBV7-9 and TRBJ2-7; no clear D. Germline CDR1 is SEHNR and CDR2 is FQNEAQ (reference sequence). The V and J ends lost 8 bases and 5 bases respectively, with 16 bases between them. The CDR3 is 13 residues long. CDR3 residues: CASGQKDKNEQYF. The CDR3, as DNA: TGTGCCAGCGGCCAAAAAGATAAGAACGAGCAGTACTTC.

This sequence joins TRBV7-9 and TRBJ2-1, with 13 bases lining up with TRBD2. The CDR3 extends over 17 amino acids. The V gene's germline CDR1 is SEHNR and CDR2 FQNEAQ (reference sequence). V lost 6 bases and J lost 1; bases outside the gene matches: 6. The CDR3 DNA follows: TGTGCCAGCAGTCAGACTAGCGGGGGGTCGTCCTACAATGAGCAGTTCTTC. Translated: CASSQTSGGSSYNEQFF.

This clonotype was counted between two and nine times. The chain recombines TRBV19 with TRBJ1-2; 7 nucleotides align to TRBD1. The J segment lost 5 bases and the V segment lost 7 bases, leaving 16 bases of the junction unmatched. This CDR3 has 16 residues. Germline V CDR1 and CDR2: LNHDA, SQIVND (reference sequence). The DNA of the CDR3 is TGTGCCAGTACCCGCAGGGGGTCCTACGCTCCTTATGGCTACACCTTC. This codes for CASTRRGSYAPYGYTF.

The chain is built from TRBV6-2 or TRBV6-3 and TRBJ1-2; TRBD1 aligns across 8 bases. Trimming removed 7 bases from V and 8 bases from J; junction bases left unmatched: 9. This CDR3 contains 13 residues. Per germline, CDR1 MNHEY and CDR2 SVGEGT. CDR3 in amino acids: CASNNQGAIGYTF. DNA of the CDR3: TGTGCCAGCAACAACCAGGGGGCAATAGGCTACACCTTC.

Ten or more counts support this clonotype. The rearrangement links TRBV11-2 to TRBJ2-1, with 12 bases identical to TRBD2. Germline CDR1 SGHAT, CDR2 FQNNGV. V shed 1 base, J shed 6 bases, and the junction held 4 bases outside the gene matches. This CDR3 comprises 16 residues. In DNA, the CDR3 is TGTGCCAGCAGCTTAGCTAGCGGGGGGGCGCTCAATGAGCAGTTCTTC. Translation: CASSLASGGALNEQFF.

This clonotype was recorded at least ten times. This rearrangement joins TRBV7-8 to TRBJ2-5, with 7 bases lining up with TRBD1. The CDR3 totals 13 residues. Per germline, CDR1 SGHVS and CDR2 FQNEAQ. Germline trimming cut 4 bases from V and 10 bases from J; bases unmatched to any gene: 9. The CDR3 DNA is TGTGCCAGCAGCTATGGGACAGCGATCGACCAGTACTTC. Its protein is CASSYGTAIDQYF.

This clonotype appeared once. The CDR3 DNA follows: TGTGCCACCAGCCACTCGGCTGTAGATACGCAGTATTTT. It is translated as CATSHSAVDTQYF. The rearrangement joins TRBV24-1 to TRBJ2-3; no clear D. With 7 bases removed from V and 5 bases from J, the gap between germline ends came to 12 bases. Germline loops: CDR1 KGHDR, CDR2 SFDVKD. The CDR3 extends over 13 amino acids.

The V call is TRBV10-2, the J call TRBJ2-2, with D hard to call. This CDR3 comprises 13 residues. Germline V gives CDR1 WSHSY, CDR2 SAAADI. The ends were cut back, 7 bases at V and 9 bases at J, with 15 bases in the middle. This CDR3 is CASIGSVSRELFF. The CDR3 DNA reads as TGCGCCAGCATAGGCTCAGTGAGCAGGGAGCTGTTTTTT.

This chain links TRBV4-3 with TRBJ1-4; D ambiguous. The CDR3 loop spans 15 amino acids. Germline V gene lookup returns CDR1 LGHNA and CDR2 YSLEER. Deletions cut 5 bases from V and 4 bases from J, with 14 bases between. CDR3 coding DNA: TGCGCCAGCAGCTCAGAGAGGCGGGGTAATGAAAAACTGTTTTTT. Amino acids: CASSSERRGNEKLFF.

This clonotype was picked up many times. The rearrangement links TRBV9 to TRBJ1-3; 9 positions match TRBD1. Germline-derived CDR1 and CDR2 are SGDLS and YYNGEE. The CDR3 totals 15 residues. V trimming: 0 bases; J trimming: 11 bases; junction bases outside the gene matches: 9. The DNA for the CDR3 is TGTGCCAGCAGCGTAGATTCGGGACAGGGCAGCCCCATATATTTT. Protein sequence: CASSVDSGQGSPIYF.

The chain couples TRBV9 to TRBJ1-1; TRBD1 might be the D (5 bases). Trimming shortened V by 4 bases and J by 1 base, and 11 bases separated the two germline ends. The CDR3 is 14 residues long. The germline V gene encodes CDR1 SGDLS and CDR2 YYNGEE. CDR3 in DNA: TGTGCCAGCAGCCCTCGGACAAGGAACACTGAAGCTTTCTTT. As protein: CASSPRTRNTEAFF.

This sequence joins TRBV19 and TRBJ2-2; tentative D call: TRBD2 (6 bases). The CDR3 sequence is 14 residues long. Per germline, CDR1 LNHDA and CDR2 SQIVND (reference sequence). V dropped 7 bases and J dropped 6 bases, with 15 bases sitting between them. The CDR3 DNA reads TGTGCCAGTATTGCACGGGGCGGGGCCGGGGAGCTGTTTTTT. It codes for CASIARGGAGELFF.

Written as DNA, the CDR3 is TGTGCCTGGGGGACAGGCAGCTCCTACGAGCAGTACTTC. As protein: CAWGTGSSYEQYF. The rearrangement uses TRBV30 and TRBJ2-7; 8 positions match TRBD1. CDR3 length equals 13 residues. V lost 5 bases and J lost 0; bases outside the gene matches: 3. Germline V gene lookup returns CDR1 GTSNPN and CDR2 SVGIG (reference sequence). The whole variable domain, remainder taken from reference TRBV30 and TRBJ2-7, is SQTIHQWPATLVQPVGSPLSLECTVEGTSNPNLYWYRQAAGRGLQLLFYSVGIGQISSEVPQNLSASRPQDRQFILSSKKLLLSDSGFYLCAWGTGSSYEQYFGPGTRLTVT.

The chain combines TRBV7-8 with TRBJ1-4; no clear D gene. V dropped 3 bases and J dropped 11 bases, with 16 bases sitting between them. CDR1 is SGHVS, CDR2 FQNEAQ, per germline. The CDR3 loop spans 14 amino acids. The chain's CDR3 is CASSFLSNGDKLFF. The CDR3 DNA is TGTGCCAGCAGCTTCTTAAGTAACGGTGATAAACTGTTTTTT.

The sample holds many counts of this clonotype. The chain employs TRBV20-1 and TRBJ2-5, with TRBD2 as a possible D gene (6 bases). The CDR3 spans 15 residues. Trimming removed 6 bases from V and 2 bases from J, with 19 bases in between. The germline gives CDR1 DFQATT, CDR2 SNEGSKA (reference sequence). CDR3 sequence (DNA): TGCAGTGCCCTAGGCACGGACTACCAACAAGAGACCCAGTACTTC. Translating it yields CSALGTDYQQETQYF.

This clonotype was found a few times. The V and J genes are TRBV24-1 and TRBJ1-2, with D possibly matching TRBD1 (5 bases). Trimming took off 2 bases at V and 8 bases at J, with 14 bases between the two ends. Germline lookup yields CDR1 KGHDR and CDR2 SFDVKD. The length of the CDR3 is 14 residues. CDR3 sequence: CATSDWDSPGGYTF. DNA for the CDR3: TGTGCCACCAGTGATTGGGACTCTCCGGGAGGCTACACCTTC.

This clonotype showed up many times. The genes are TRBV5-8 and TRBJ2-1; no firm D call. V was trimmed by 0 bases and J by 8 bases, leaving 3 bases between them. Germline CDR1 reads SGHTS; CDR2 reads YDEGEE. The CDR3 extends over 11 amino acids. The chain's CDR3 is CASSLGYEQFF. The CDR3 nucleotides read TGTGCCAGCAGCTTGGGGTATGAGCAGTTCTTC.